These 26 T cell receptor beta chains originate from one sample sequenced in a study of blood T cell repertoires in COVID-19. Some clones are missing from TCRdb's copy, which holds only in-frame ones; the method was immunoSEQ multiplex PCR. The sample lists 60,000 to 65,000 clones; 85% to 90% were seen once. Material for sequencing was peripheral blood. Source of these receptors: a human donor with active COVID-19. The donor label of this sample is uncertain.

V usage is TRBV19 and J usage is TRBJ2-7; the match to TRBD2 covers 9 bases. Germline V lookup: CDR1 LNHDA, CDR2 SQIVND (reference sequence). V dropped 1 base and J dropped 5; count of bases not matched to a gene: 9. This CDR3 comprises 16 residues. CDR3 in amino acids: CASSIVGLAGRNEQYF. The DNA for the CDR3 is TGTGCCAGTAGTATAGTAGGGCTAGCGGGAAGAAACGAGCAGTACTTC. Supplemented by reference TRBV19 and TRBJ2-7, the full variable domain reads DGGITQSPKYLFRKEGQNVTLSCEQNLNHDAMYWYRQDPGQGLRLIYYSQIVNDFQKGDIAEGYSVSREKKESFPLTVTSAQKNPTAFYLCASSIVGLAGRNEQYFGPGTRLTVT.

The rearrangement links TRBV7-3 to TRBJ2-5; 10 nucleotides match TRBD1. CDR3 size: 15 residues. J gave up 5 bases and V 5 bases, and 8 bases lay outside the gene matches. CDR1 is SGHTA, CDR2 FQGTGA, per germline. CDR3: CASSPAGGQGETQYF. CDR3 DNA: TGTGCCAGCAGCCCCGCGGGGGGACAGGGGGAGACCCAGTACTTC.

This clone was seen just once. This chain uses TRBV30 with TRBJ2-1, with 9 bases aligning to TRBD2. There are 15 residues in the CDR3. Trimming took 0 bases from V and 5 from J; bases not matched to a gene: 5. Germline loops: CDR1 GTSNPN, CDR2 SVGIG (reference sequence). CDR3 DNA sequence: TGTGCCTGGAGTGTAGCAGGACTAGCGAACAATGAGCAGTTCTTC. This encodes CAWSVAGLANNEQFF. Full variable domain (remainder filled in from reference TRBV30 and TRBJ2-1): SQTIHQWPATLVQPVGSPLSLECTVEGTSNPNLYWYRQAAGRGLQLLFYSVGIGQISSEVPQNLSASRPQDRQFILSSKKLLLSDSGFYLCAWSVAGLANNEQFFGPGTRLTVL.

DNA of the CDR3: TGTGCCAGCAGCTTATACGGGAACCAAGAGACCCAGTACTTC. This sequence encodes CASSLYGNQETQYF. V gene TRBV5-8 combines with J gene TRBJ2-5; perhaps TRBD2 as D (5 bases). The CDR3 runs 14 residues. In germline, CDR1 is SGHTS, CDR2 YDEGEE. Trimming removed 2 bases at V and 0 bases at J, with 8 bases between.

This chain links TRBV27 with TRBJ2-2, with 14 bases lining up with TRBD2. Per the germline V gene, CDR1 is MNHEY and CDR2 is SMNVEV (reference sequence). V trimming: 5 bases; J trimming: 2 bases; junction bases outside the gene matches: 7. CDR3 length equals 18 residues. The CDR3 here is CASSVRLAGGPNTGELFF. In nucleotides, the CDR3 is TGTGCCAGCAGTGTCAGACTAGCGGGAGGGCCAAACACCGGGGAGCTGTTTTTT.

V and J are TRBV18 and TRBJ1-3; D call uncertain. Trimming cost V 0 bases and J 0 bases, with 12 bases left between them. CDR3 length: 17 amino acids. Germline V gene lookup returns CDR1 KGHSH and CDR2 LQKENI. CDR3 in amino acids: CASSPPGRPTSGNTIYF. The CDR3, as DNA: TGTGCCAGCTCACCACCTGGGAGACCGACCTCTGGAAACACCATATATTTT.

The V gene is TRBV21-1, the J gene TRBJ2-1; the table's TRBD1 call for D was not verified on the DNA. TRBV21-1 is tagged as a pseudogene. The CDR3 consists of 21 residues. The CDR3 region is CASSKAPRPPGQGDDNREQFF. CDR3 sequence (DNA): TGTGCCAGCAGCAAAGCCCCAAGACCCCCGGGACAGGGGGATGACAATCGTGAGCAGTTCTTC.

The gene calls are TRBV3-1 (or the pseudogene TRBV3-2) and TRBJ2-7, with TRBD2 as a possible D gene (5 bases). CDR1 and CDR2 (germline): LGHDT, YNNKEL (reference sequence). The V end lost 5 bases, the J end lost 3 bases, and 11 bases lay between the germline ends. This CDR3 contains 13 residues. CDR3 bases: TGTGCCAGCAGCTCCGACGGGGTCTACGAGCAGTACTTC. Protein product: CASSSDGVYEQYF.

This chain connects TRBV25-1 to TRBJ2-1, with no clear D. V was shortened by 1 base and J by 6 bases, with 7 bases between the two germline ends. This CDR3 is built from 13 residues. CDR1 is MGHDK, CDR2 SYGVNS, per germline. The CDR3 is CASSESAVNEQFF. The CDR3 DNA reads TGTGCCAGCAGTGAATCGGCGGTCAATGAGCAGTTCTTC.

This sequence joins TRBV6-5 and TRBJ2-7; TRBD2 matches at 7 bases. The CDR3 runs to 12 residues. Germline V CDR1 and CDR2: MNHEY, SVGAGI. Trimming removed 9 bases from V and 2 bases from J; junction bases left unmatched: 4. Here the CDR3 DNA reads TGTGCCAGTGGGACTACCCCCTACGAGCAGTACTTC. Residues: CASGTTPYEQYF.

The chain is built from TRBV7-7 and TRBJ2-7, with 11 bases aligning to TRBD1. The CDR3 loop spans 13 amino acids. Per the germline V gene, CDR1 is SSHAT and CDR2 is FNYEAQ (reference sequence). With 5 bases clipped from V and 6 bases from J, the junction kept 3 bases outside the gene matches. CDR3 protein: CASSQDRGLEQYF. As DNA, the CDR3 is TGTGCCAGCAGCCAGGACAGGGGGCTCGAGCAGTACTTC.

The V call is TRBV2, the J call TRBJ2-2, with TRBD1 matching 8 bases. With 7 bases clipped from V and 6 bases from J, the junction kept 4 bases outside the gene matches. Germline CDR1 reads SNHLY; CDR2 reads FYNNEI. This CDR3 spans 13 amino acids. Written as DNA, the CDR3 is TGTGCCAGCACCTTGACAGGGGCCGGGGAGCTGTTTTTT. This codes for CASTLTGAGELFF.

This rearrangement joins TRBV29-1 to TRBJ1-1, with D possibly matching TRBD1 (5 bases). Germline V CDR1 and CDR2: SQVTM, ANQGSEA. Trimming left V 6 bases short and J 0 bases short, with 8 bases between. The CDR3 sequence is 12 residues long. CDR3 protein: CSVTGVNTEAFF. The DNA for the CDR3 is TGCAGCGTAACAGGAGTGAACACTGAAGCTTTCTTT.

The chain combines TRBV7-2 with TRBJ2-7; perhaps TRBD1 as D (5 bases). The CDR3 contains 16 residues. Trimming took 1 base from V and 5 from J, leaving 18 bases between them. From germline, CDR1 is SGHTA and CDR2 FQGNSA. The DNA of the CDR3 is TGTGCCAGCAGCTTAGGACCTGGGGCAGGGTCTAACGAGCAGTACTTC. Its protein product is CASSLGPGAGSNEQYF.

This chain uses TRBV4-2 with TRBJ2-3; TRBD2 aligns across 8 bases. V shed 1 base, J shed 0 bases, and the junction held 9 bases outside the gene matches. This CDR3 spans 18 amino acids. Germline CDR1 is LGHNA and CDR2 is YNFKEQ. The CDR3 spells CASSQGGRTSTSTDTQYF. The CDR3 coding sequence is TGTGCCAGCAGCCAAGGGGGTAGGACTAGCACTAGCACAGATACGCAGTATTTT.

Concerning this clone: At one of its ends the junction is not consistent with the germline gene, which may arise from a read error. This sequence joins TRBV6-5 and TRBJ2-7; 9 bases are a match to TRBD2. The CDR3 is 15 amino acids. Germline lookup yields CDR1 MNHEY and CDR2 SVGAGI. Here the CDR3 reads CASSDSLAGAHEQYF. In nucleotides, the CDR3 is TGTGCCAGCAGTGACTCCTTAGCGGGAGCCCACGAGCAGTACTTC.

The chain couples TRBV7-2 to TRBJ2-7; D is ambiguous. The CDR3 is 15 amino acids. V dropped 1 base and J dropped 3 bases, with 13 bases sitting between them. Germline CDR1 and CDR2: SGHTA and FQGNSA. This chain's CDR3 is CASSLENSPSYEQYF. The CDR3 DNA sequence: TGTGCCAGCAGCTTAGAGAACAGCCCGAGCTACGAGCAGTACTTC.

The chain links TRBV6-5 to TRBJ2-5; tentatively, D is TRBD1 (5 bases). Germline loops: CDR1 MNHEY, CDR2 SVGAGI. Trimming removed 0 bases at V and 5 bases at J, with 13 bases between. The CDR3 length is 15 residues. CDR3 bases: TGTGCCAGCAGTTACTCGGACATTCCCTGGGAGACCCAGTACTTC. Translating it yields CASSYSDIPWETQYF.

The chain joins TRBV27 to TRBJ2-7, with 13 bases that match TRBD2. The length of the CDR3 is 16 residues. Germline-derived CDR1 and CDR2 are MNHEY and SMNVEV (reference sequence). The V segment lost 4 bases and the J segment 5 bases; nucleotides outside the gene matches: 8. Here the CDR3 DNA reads TGTGCCAGCAGTTCCCTCTGGACTAGCGGGAGTGACGAGCAGTACTTC. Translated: CASSSLWTSGSDEQYF.

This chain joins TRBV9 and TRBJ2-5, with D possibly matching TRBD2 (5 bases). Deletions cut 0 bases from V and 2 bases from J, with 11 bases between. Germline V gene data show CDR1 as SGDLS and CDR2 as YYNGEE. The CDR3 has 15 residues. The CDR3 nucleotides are TGTGCCAGCAGCGTAGGTGGACTGCGACAAGAGACCCAGTACTTC. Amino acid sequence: CASSVGGLRQETQYF. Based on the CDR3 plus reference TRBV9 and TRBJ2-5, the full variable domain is DSGVTQTPKHLITATGQRVTLRCSPRSGDLSVYWYQQSLDQGLQFLIQYYNGEERAKGNILERFSAQQFPDLHSELNLSSLELGDSALYFCASSVGGLRQETQYFGPGTRLLVL.

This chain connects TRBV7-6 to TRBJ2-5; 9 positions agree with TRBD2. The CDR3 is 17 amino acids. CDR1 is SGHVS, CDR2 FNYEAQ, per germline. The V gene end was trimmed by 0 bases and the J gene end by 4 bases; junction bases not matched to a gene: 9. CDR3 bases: TGTGCCAGCAGCTTAGCAGCAGCGGGGGGTCTGATAGAGACCCAGTACTTC. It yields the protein CASSLAAAGGLIETQYF.

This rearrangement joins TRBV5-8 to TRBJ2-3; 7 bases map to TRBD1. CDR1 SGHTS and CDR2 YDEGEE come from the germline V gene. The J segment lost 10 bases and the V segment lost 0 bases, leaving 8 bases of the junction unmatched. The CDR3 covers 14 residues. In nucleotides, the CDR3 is TGTGCCAGCAGCTTGGGACAGGGAACCCTTGCGCAGTATTTT. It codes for CASSLGQGTLAQYF.

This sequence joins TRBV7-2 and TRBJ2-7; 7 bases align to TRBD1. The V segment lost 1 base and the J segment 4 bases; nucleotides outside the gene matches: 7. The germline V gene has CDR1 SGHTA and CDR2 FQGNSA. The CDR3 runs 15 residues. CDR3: CASSLGQGLLYEQYF. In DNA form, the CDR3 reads TGTGCCAGCAGCTTAGGACAGGGTCTATTATACGAGCAGTACTTC.

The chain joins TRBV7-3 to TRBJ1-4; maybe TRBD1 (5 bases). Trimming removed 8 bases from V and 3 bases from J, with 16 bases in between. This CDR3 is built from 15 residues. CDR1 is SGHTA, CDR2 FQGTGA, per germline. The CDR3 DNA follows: TGTGCCAGCTCCCAAGGTGGGGGGTCTAATGAAAAACTGTTTTTT. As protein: CASSQGGGSNEKLFF.

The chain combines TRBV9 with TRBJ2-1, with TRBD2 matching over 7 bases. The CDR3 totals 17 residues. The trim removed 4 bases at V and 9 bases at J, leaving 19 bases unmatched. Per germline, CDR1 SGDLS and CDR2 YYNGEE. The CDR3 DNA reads TGTGCCAGCAGCAACTCCGGGAGGTCCCACAATACGGGTGAGCAGTTCTTC. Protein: CASSNSGRSHNTGEQFF.

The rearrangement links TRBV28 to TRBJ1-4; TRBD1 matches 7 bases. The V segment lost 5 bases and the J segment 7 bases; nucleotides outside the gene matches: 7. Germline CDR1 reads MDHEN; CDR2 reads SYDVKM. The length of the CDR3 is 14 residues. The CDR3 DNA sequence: TGTGCCAGCAGTAGCCCCACAGGGGTTGAAAAACTGTTTTTT. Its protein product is CASSSPTGVEKLFF.